The source of this TCR beta chain is a study of blood T cell repertoires in COVID-19. Per the original methods: Amplification with reference gene primers provided the estimates of nucleated cell counts. Profiled with immunoSEQ multiplex PCR; TCRdb holds only in-frame clones, not every one. Clone size and V and J calls were adopted from that table, with D and trimming inferred from the DNA. The sample has 210,000 or so clones; approximately 87% are singletons. Individuals drawn from under 30 US areas were about 18 to 95 years old. V lost 2 bases to trimming and J lost 6 bases; unmatched junction nucleotides: 16. The CDR3 loop spans 19 amino acids. CDR1 is SNHLY, CDR2 FYNNEI, per germline.

The receptor's source is a woman between 45 and 65 years old in a cohort exposed to, infected with or recovered from COVID-19 (not recorded which). Sequencing was done on a sample of PBMCs or T cells enriched from blood (not recorded which). J is TRBJ2-2 and V is TRBV2; 9 nucleotides line up with TRBD2. CDR3 in DNA: TGTGCCAGCAGTGAAAGCGTGGGAGCGGGGGGCCGGACTCCCGGGGAGCTGTTTTTT. Protein: CASSESVGAGGRTPGELFF.